The entry below describes one TCR beta chain. This clonotype appeared many times. It has no known antigen specificity. Qualities for individual bases were not recorded, and no much larger clone is one base off. The sample originates from a study of T cells after yellow fever vaccination (dated by TCRdb to between 2018 and 2021). A note on the overall study: Libraries from fractions with low cell numbers were prepared with the SMART-Seq v4 Ultra Low Input RNA kit. To follow T-cell clones before and after both primary and booster YFV17D yellow fever vaccination, bulk TCR alpha and beta repertoires underwent longitudinal sequencing. Two healthy male donors, one aged 18 to 30 and one aged 30 to 40 years, were included in the cohort. Bulk PBMC replicates and cell subsets were isolated from blood drawn at multiple timepoints before and after both primary and secondary immunization.

Explained via the paper, the treatment or condition label denotes: live attenuated yellow fever vaccine strain. A standard Ficoll-Paque protocol was used to isolate PBMCs from peripheral blood. Dynabeads CD4 and CD8 positive selection kits were used to isolate the CD4 and CD8 T-cell fractions. TriZol was used to extract RNA from bulk PBMCs, from CD4 and CD8 fractions, and from dextramer-positive and dextramer-negative fractions. TCR cDNA was synthesized by 5'RACE template switching, through which a universal primer site and unique molecular identifiers were introduced. Priming of cDNA synthesis was performed from both the TCR alpha and TCR beta constant segments. Two PCR steps were used to amplify libraries, with sample barcodes and sequencing adapters being added in the second step. Sequencing of the libraries was done on either Illumina HiSeq 2500 (2x100 bp) or NovaSeq (2x150 bp). The study's processing was this. MIGEC handled demultiplexing of reads and collapsing into UMI consensus sequences, while MiXCR performed V(D)J alignment. Vaccine-responding clonotypes were identified with edgeR using replicate PBMC samples, with FDR below 0.01 and a log2 fold change above 5 up to day 15 being required. Each bulk clonotype received a CD4 or CD8 identity based on whether the sequenced CD4 or CD8 repertoire contained that clonotype at higher abundance. Clones were called with MiXCR by TCRdb after fastp trimmed the public reads at Q25, and only in-frame beta chains were retained. Entries that share a CDR3 protein sequence are merged under the most common genes and DNA. TCRdb's processing, not the authors', yielded these V and J calls. This sample comprises 160,000 or so distinct CDR3 sequences, more than 5.5% of them detected only once. The top ten clonotypes cover over 2% of the sample.

Reading from cysteine to phenylalanine, the CDR3 counts 13 amino acids. Of the read, only the CDR3 DNA is kept; its 39 bases are in frame from base 1. The trim is 4 bases for V and 0 bases for J, with a gap of 6 bases between the germline ends. CDR1 and CDR2 are drawn from the germline V gene (reference sequence): LNHDA, SQIVND. General conclusions and limits of the study: The secondary T-cell response was found to be weaker but faster than the primary response, with a peak reached on day 5 rather than on day 15. After the booster, most clones that had expanded after primary vaccination were detected again (around 96% of CD4 and around 88% of CD8), suggesting broad maintenance of memory. A small fraction of clonotypes appeared in both the CD4 and CD8 compartments, likely as a result of convergent recombination. Because only a couple of donors were included in the study, the extent to which the findings can be generalized is limited. Computational filtering was needed because FACS-sorted repertoires could contain abundant contaminating clonotypes from the bulk population.

Sequenced here: CD4+ T cells sorted from PBMCs, sampled about 5 days after the first yellow fever vaccination. The receptor was isolated from a man younger than 35 who received the YFV17D yellow fever vaccine. Recombination connected TRBV19 to TRBJ2-5; too little of a D gene remains to name it. The nucleotide sequence reads as follows: TGTGCCAGTAGTAAGGCGGACCAAGAGACCCAGTACTTC. It is translated as CASSKADQETQYF. Reference TRBV19 and TRBJ2-5 proteins supply the regions before and after the CDR3; the full variable domain is: DGGITQSPKYLFRKEGQNVTLSCEQNLNHDAMYWYRQDPGQGLRLIYYSQIVNDFQKGDIAEGYSVSREKKESFPLTVTSAQKNPTAFYLCASSKADQETQYFGPGTRLLVL.